The 5 T cell receptor beta chains given below trace back to one sample, sequenced in a study of vaccination and CD4 T cells after COVID-19. No antigens are known for them. Treatment described: roughly 10-day PBMC culture with coronavirus spike peptide pools or control peptides (ViraFEST assay). Sequencing of cultured CD4+ T cell DNA used the Oncomine TCR Beta short-read assay. Via MiXCR, TCRdb re-called the PCR reads, giving one row per CDR3 protein. This table has around 12,000 distinct CDR3 sequences, 50% to 65% appearing once. The sample comprised CD4+ T cells from blood, cultured in vitro. The origin of the receptors is a human donor who had recovered from COVID-19.

The CDR3 DNA reads as TGTGCCAGTAGTATAGGACGCAGCCAAACCGGGGAGCTGTTTTTT. Translating it yields CASSIGRSQTGELFF. The rearrangement joins TRBV19 to TRBJ2-2; D not resolved. The CDR3 runs 15 residues. The germline V gene encodes CDR1 LNHDA and CDR2 SQIVND (reference sequence). The V gene lost 1 base and the J gene lost 5 bases, with 11 bases spanning the gap.

The V and J genes are TRBV15 and TRBJ2-5; D may match TRBD1 or TRBD2 (5 bases each). V shed 0 bases and J shed 2 bases, with 10 bases lying between them. Germline-derived CDR1 and CDR2 are LNHNV and YYDKDF (reference sequence). This CDR3 has 15 residues. The CDR3 DNA reads TGTGCCACCAGCAGAGATCGAGGGGTACAAGAGACCCAGTACTTC. This codes for CATSRDRGVQETQYF. The complete variable domain, with remaining parts taken from reference TRBV15 and TRBJ2-5, reads DAMVIQNPRYQVTQFGKPVTLSCSQTLNHNVMYWYQQKSSQAPKLLFHYYDKDFNNEADTPDNFQSRRPNTSFCFLDIRSPGLGDTAMYLCATSRDRGVQETQYFGPGTRLLVL.

This sequence joins TRBV2 and TRBJ1-5; weak D call: TRBD1 (6 bases). The CDR3 covers 14 residues. V gave up 5 bases and J gave up 9 bases, with 17 bases separating them. Germline-derived CDR1 and CDR2 are SNHLY and FYNNEI. Here the CDR3 DNA reads TGTGCCAGCAGTAAGGACAGTACACTCAGGCCCCAGCATTTT. It translates to CASSKDSTLRPQHF.

This clonotype appeared a single time. This chain links TRBV19 with TRBJ1-1; TRBD1 agrees at 8 bases. The CDR3 loop spans 15 amino acids. V lost 5 bases to trimming and J lost 5 bases; unmatched junction nucleotides: 10. Germline V gene sequence: CDR1 LNHDA, CDR2 SQIVND (reference sequence). CDR3 protein: CASSRRQGAVTEAFF. The DNA for the CDR3 is TGTGCCAGTAGTCGACGTCAGGGGGCTGTTACTGAAGCTTTCTTT.

The chain is built from TRBV20-1 and TRBJ2-3; 12 nucleotides match TRBD1. From germline, CDR1 is DFQATT and CDR2 SNEGSKA (reference sequence). The CDR3 runs 15 residues. V was clipped by 5 bases and J by 2 bases; unmatched bases: 5. The CDR3 DNA reads as TGCAGTGCTTCGGAGGGACAGGGGGCCACAGATACGCAGTATTTT. It codes for CSASEGQGATDTQYF.